This TCR beta chain stems from a study of shared clonotypes between healthy human individuals. Overall study context: The study used three CD4 naive, three CD4 memory, two CD8 naive and one CD8 memory plate per donor.

Whole-study findings and limits: Despite large depth, rarefaction showed incomplete sorted-subset sequencing. The low donor count limited represented genetic and exposure-history diversity.

This clone was observed once. The antigen remains unidentified. The V segment lost 11 bases and the J segment 3 bases; nucleotides outside the gene matches: 12. From germline, CDR1 is ENHRY and CDR2 SYGVKD. This CDR3 has 17 amino acids. It was 150 to 200 ng DNA, about 30,000 T cell genomes, that sorted-subset replicate PCRs used. Sequencing was performed with immunoSEQ multiplex PCR; in TCRdb, only in-frame clones are kept and a portion is missing. The sample carries under 750,000 clones, roughly 72% recorded once. This clonotype was obtained from a woman in her twenties or thirties in good health. The specimen was memory CD4+ T cells sorted from blood. Subset specified: CD45RA-negative fraction. This chain connects TRBV10-3 to TRBJ2-3; 15 bases fit TRBD2. The CDR3 region is CAVRRGLAGGVTDTQYF. In DNA, the CDR3 is TGTGCCGTCCGTAGGGGACTAGCGGGAGGTGTAACAGATACGCAGTATTTT.